This T cell receptor (beta chain) was profiled in a study of shared clonotypes between healthy human individuals. The CDR3 has 13 residues. Trimming left V 1 base short and J 1 base short, with 6 bases between. In germline, CDR1 is SGHNT, CDR2 YYREEE (reference sequence). The assay was immunoSEQ multiplex PCR, and TCRdb's table has in-frame clones only and misses some. The table has hundreds of thousands of clones, more than 70% seen once. Study-level findings and limits: Rarefaction curves obtained for sorted subsets showed sequencing incomplete despite large depth.

To note about this clone: Its antigen is not known.

All donors were Caucasian adults living in Nashville, Tennessee. This clonotype was sampled from a woman aged 25 to 45 in good health. The sample comprised memory CD4+ T cells sorted from blood. The subset: CD45RA-negative fraction. The gene calls are TRBV5-4 and TRBJ2-7; unclear D gene. The DNA for the CDR3 is TGTGCCAGCAGCTTGCGGCGGTCCTACGAGCAGTACTTC. This sequence encodes CASSLRRSYEQYF.